Each of the 26 T cell receptor beta chains below was sequenced from the same sample in a study of T cells in Graves' hyperthyroidism and ophthalmopathy. Using RNA transcripts as the source, TCR beta CDR3 regions were amplified. The HTBI primer set was used in a first-round RT-PCR of the TCR CDR3. Each CDR3 protein is one row after TCRdb ran MiXCR on the multiplex PCR reads. The sample shows some 270,000 distinct CDR3 sequences, more than 20% of them seen only once. The sequenced sample was blood. The receptors come from a woman in her 40s with Graves' ophthalmopathy.

This clonotype occurred many times. The V and J genes are TRBV30 and TRBJ1-1; TRBD1 aligns across 8 bases. Germline assignment: CDR1 GTSNPN and CDR2 SVGIG (reference sequence). This CDR3 contains 13 residues. J was trimmed by 0 bases and V by 5 bases; bases with no gene match: 2. CDR3 amino acids: CAWDRGMNTEAFF. The CDR3 nucleotides read TGTGCCTGGGACAGGGGAATGAACACTGAAGCTTTCTTT. The variable domain in full, with the rest retrieved from reference TRBV30 and TRBJ1-1, is SQTIHQWPATLVQPVGSPLSLECTVEGTSNPNLYWYRQAAGRGLQLLFYSVGIGQISSEVPQNLSASRPQDRQFILSSKKLLLSDSGFYLCAWDRGMNTEAFFGQGTRLTVV.

This clonotype was counted ten times or more. The genes are TRBV5-6 and TRBJ2-6, with a possible D match to TRBD2 (5 bases). V lost 7 bases and J lost 2, with 16 bases in between. This CDR3 is 16 amino acids long. From germline, CDR1 is SGHDT and CDR2 YYEEEE. CDR3 amino acids: CASGTVPSTGANVLTF. CDR3 bases: TGTGCCAGCGGCACGGTACCTAGCACTGGGGCCAACGTCCTGACTTTC.

V usage is TRBV15 and J usage is TRBJ1-1; TRBD1 is a possible D gene (5 bases). The CDR3 spans 15 residues. The V end was cut by 0 bases, the J end by 2 bases, with 10 bases between. Germline lookup yields CDR1 LNHNV and CDR2 YYDKDF (reference sequence). The CDR3 DNA follows: TGTGCCACCAGCAGAGATGGGGCAGGCAACACTGAAGCTTTCTTT. Protein sequence: CATSRDGAGNTEAFF.

At least ten counts were recorded for this clonotype. The V and J genes are TRBV7-8 and TRBJ2-2; possibly TRBD2 for D (7 bases). From germline, CDR1 is SGHVS and CDR2 FQNEAQ. The CDR3 is 12 residues long. V lost 10 bases, J lost 6 bases, and 12 bases lay in between. CDR3 bases: TGTGCCAAAAGGGAGGGGGCCGGGGAGCTGTTTTTT. This codes for CAKREGAGELFF.

Details on this clonotype: The CDR3 end shows no conserved phenylalanine or tryptophan, and so a read error is likely. This chain links TRBV12-3 or TRBV12-4 with TRBJ1-2, with TRBD1 matching 7 bases. J gave up 11 bases and V 5 bases, and 5 bases lay outside the gene matches. The CDR3 is 11 amino acids. Here the CDR3 reads CASSDRVGYTL. The CDR3 DNA follows: TGTGCCAGCAGTGACAGGGTTGGTTACACCCTC.

This clonotype was seen repeatedly, ten times or more. The chain couples TRBV5-1 to TRBJ2-7, with a possible D match to TRBD1 (6 bases). The CDR3 is 15 residues long. Deletions cut 0 bases from V and 2 bases from J, with 12 bases between. Per the germline V gene, CDR1 is SGHRS and CDR2 is YFSETQ. The CDR3 DNA follows: TGCGCCAGCAGCTTGGGCAAGACAGGACCCTACGAGCAGTACTTC. As protein: CASSLGKTGPYEQYF.

This clonotype was counted ten times or more. The chain uses TRBV6-5 and TRBJ1-3; 7 nucleotides match TRBD1. V shed 7 bases, J shed 4 bases, and the junction held 4 bases outside the gene matches. Germline CDR1 reads MNHEY; CDR2 reads SVGAGI. This CDR3 is 13 amino acids long. This chain's CDR3 is CASILGQGNTIYF. CDR3 DNA sequence: TGTGCCAGCATCCTGGGACAGGGAAACACCATATATTTT.

V gene TRBV6-1 combines with J gene TRBJ1-1; 8 nucleotides line up with TRBD1. V lost 1 base, J lost 6 bases, and 7 bases stayed unmatched. Germline-derived CDR1 and CDR2 are MNHNS and SASEGT. The CDR3 totals 15 residues. The CDR3 spells CASSEVLDRVSEAFF. CDR3 bases: TGTGCCAGCAGTGAAGTTTTGGACAGGGTTTCTGAAGCTTTCTTT.

This clonotype was counted a few times. The V and J genes are TRBV6-2 or TRBV6-3 and TRBJ2-7; TRBD2 agrees at 9 bases. V gave up 8 bases and J gave up 9 bases; unmatched junction bases: 14. CDR1 is MNHEY and CDR2 is SVGEGT in the germline V gene. This CDR3 region has 14 residues. The CDR3 nucleotides are TGTGCCAGCCTCCCTAGGCGGGAGGGGATGGGGCAGTACTTC. The encoded protein is CASLPRREGMGQYF.

This clonotype has at least ten counts. The V gene is TRBV29-1, the J gene TRBJ2-5, with 7 bases matching TRBD1. Trimming cost V 7 bases and J 3 bases; bases outside gene matches: 2. Germline CDR1 and CDR2: SQVTM and ANQGSEA. The CDR3 is 11 amino acids. The CDR3: CSATGEETQYF. In DNA form, the CDR3 reads TGCAGCGCCACAGGGGAAGAGACCCAGTACTTC.

The rearrangement links TRBV20-1 to TRBJ2-5, with 7 bases matching TRBD2. The CDR3 extends over 13 amino acids. Germline assignment: CDR1 DFQATT and CDR2 SNEGSKA (reference sequence). With 1 base clipped from V and 4 bases from J, the junction kept 3 bases outside the gene matches. CDR3 coding DNA: TGCAGTGCTAGAGGTCAGCGGGGAGAGACCCAGTACTTC. Its translation is CSARGQRGETQYF.

This clonotype was counted many times. The chain links TRBV5-1 to TRBJ1-1; 10 bases align to TRBD1. J gave up 5 bases and V 0 bases, and 4 bases lay outside the gene matches. This CDR3 is 15 amino acids long. Germline V lookup: CDR1 SGHRS, CDR2 YFSETQ. CDR3 in DNA: TGCGCCAGCAGCTTGGCTGACAGGGGGCGGACTGAAGCTTTCTTT. Its protein is CASSLADRGRTEAFF.

This clonotype was counted at least ten times. The CDR3 sequence: CSADSRRGNTEAFF. For the CDR3, the DNA is TGCAGTGCTGATTCCCGGCGGGGTAACACTGAAGCTTTCTTT. V is TRBV20-1 and J is TRBJ1-1; D not resolved. Germline V gene sequence: CDR1 DFQATT, CDR2 SNEGSKA (reference sequence). The CDR3 runs 14 residues. The ends were cut back, 5 bases at V and 2 bases at J, with 15 bases in the middle.

This clonotype was seen many times. The chain uses TRBV30 and TRBJ2-5; TRBD1 matches 10 bases. J was trimmed by 3 bases and V by 3 bases; bases with no gene match: 10. Germline V CDR1 and CDR2: GTSNPN, SVGIG (reference sequence). The CDR3 covers 16 residues. The CDR3 reads CAWRHPWDRGKETQYF. In DNA, the CDR3 is TGTGCCTGGAGACACCCCTGGGACAGGGGAAAAGAGACCCAGTACTTC.

This clonotype was seen at least ten times. J is TRBJ2-7 and V is TRBV2; 11 bases are a match to TRBD1. After removal of 7 bases from V and 2 bases from J, the junction contained 7 bases not matched to a gene. Per germline, CDR1 SNHLY and CDR2 FYNNEI. CDR3 length equals 15 residues. The CDR3 here is CASIIRDRGTYEQYF. CDR3 sequence (DNA): TGTGCCAGCATTATTCGGGACAGGGGGACCTACGAGCAGTACTTC.

Concerning this clonotype itself: A much larger clone differs by one base, so this may be a read error. The chain couples TRBV20-1 to TRBJ2-2, with 9 bases identical to TRBD2. The CDR3 is 16 amino acids. The V segment lost 2 bases and the J segment 7 bases; nucleotides outside the gene matches: 11. The germline V gene has CDR1 DFQATT and CDR2 SNEGSKA (reference sequence). For the CDR3, the DNA is TGCAGTGCTAGACTCTTTAGCGGGGGACGTCTCGGGGAGCTGTTTTTT. This codes for CSARLFSGGRLGELFF.

This clonotype appeared many times. This chain joins TRBV6-5 and TRBJ2-7, with 13 nucleotides matching TRBD2. V shed 5 bases, J shed 6 bases, and the junction held 7 bases outside the gene matches. The CDR3 loop spans 15 amino acids. Germline CDR1 and CDR2: MNHEY and SVGAGI. The chain's CDR3 is CASSPSGLAGTEQYF. The CDR3 nucleotides are TGTGCCAGCAGTCCCTCGGGACTAGCGGGAACCGAGCAGTACTTC.

This clonotype has a handful of counts. The V gene is TRBV12-3 or TRBV12-4, the J gene TRBJ1-1, with D perhaps matching TRBD1 (5 bases). Trimming removed 7 bases from V and 0 bases from J, with 15 bases in between. This CDR3 region has 15 residues. CDR3 nucleotide sequence: TGTGCCAGCAACAGAGGGGAGGGGATGAACACTGAAGCTTTCTTT. Translated, it gives CASNRGEGMNTEAFF.

In its sample, this clonotype was seen many times. The chain combines TRBV6-1 with TRBJ1-1; D might be TRBD1 (5 bases). V lost 11 bases to trimming and J lost 3 bases, with 16 bases between them. Germline-derived CDR1 and CDR2 are MNHNS and SASEGT. CDR3 length equals 13 residues. The CDR3 nucleotides read TGTGCCTCCCAGGTGGGGCGGTACACTGAAGCTTTCTTT. The encoded protein is CASQVGRYTEAFF.

This clonotype was counted ten times or more. The J gene is TRBJ2-6, the V gene TRBV28, with D perhaps matching TRBD1 (6 bases). V shed 4 bases and J shed 3 bases, with 10 bases lying between them. The germline CDR1 and CDR2 sequences are MDHEN and SYDVKM. The CDR3 is 15 amino acids. As DNA, the CDR3 is TGTGCCAGCAGTTGGACAGTATTTGGGGCCAACGTCCTGACTTTC. Translation gives CASSWTVFGANVLTF.

This rearrangement joins TRBV27 to TRBJ2-7; D remains unclear. Germline V gives CDR1 MNHEY, CDR2 SMNVEV (reference sequence). The ends were cut back, 4 bases at V and 6 bases at J, with 13 bases in the middle. The length of the CDR3 is 13 residues. CDR3: CASSYSRFVEQYF. In DNA form, the CDR3 reads TGTGCCAGCAGTTACAGTAGGTTCGTCGAGCAGTACTTC.

This clonotype showed up many times. The chain carries TRBV4-2 and TRBJ2-2; 11 positions agree with TRBD1. V dropped 3 bases and J dropped 7; count of bases not matched to a gene: 7. Germline V lookup: CDR1 LGHNA, CDR2 YNFKEQ. The length of the CDR3 is 16 residues. This CDR3 is CASSHSGQGGRGELFF. In nucleotides, the CDR3 is TGTGCCAGCAGCCATTCGGGACAGGGGGGTCGCGGGGAGCTGTTTTTT.

The genes are TRBV28 and TRBJ1-2; tentatively, D is TRBD1 (6 bases). Trimming shortened V by 8 bases and J by 2 bases, and 15 bases separated the two germline ends. The germline gives CDR1 MDHEN, CDR2 SYDVKM. The CDR3 has 14 residues. CDR3 bases: TGTGCCAGCGAAAACACAGGGAACAACTATGGCTACACCTTC. Translated: CASENTGNNYGYTF.

This clonotype was seen repeatedly, ten times or more. The J gene is TRBJ2-2, the V gene TRBV28; 9 bases map to TRBD2. V dropped 2 bases and J dropped 6; count of bases not matched to a gene: 4. The CDR3 is made up of 15 amino acids. Germline V gene data show CDR1 as MDHEN and CDR2 as SYDVKM. This CDR3 reads CASSLRLAVAGELFF. CDR3 nucleotide sequence: TGTGCCAGCAGTTTAAGACTAGCGGTTGCCGGGGAGCTGTTTTTT.

This clonotype was detected many times. This chain connects TRBV6-1 to TRBJ1-5; TRBD1 is a possible D gene (6 bases). This CDR3 comprises 14 residues. Trimming cost V 3 bases and J 6 bases, with 12 bases left between them. Germline CDR1 MNHNS, CDR2 SASEGT. The CDR3 spells CASSEGGWGQPQHF. For the CDR3, the DNA is TGTGCCAGCAGTGAGGGGGGCTGGGGTCAGCCCCAGCATTTT.

This clonotype has ten or more counts. This chain uses TRBV11-2 with TRBJ1-2; D remains unclear. V was clipped by 2 bases and J by 5 bases, with 6 bases between them. Germline V gene sequence: CDR1 SGHAT, CDR2 FQNNGV. This CDR3 has 12 amino acids. The CDR3 DNA is TGTGCCAGCAGCTTAAAGGCGTATGGCTACACCTTC. Translating it yields CASSLKAYGYTF.